These T cell receptor beta chains were read from a single sample in a study of cytomegalovirus exposure and HLA in healthy donors. Profiled with immunoSEQ multiplex PCR; TCRdb holds only in-frame clones, not every one. Here the sample spans about 120,000 clones, 65% to 80% being singletons. Sequences were obtained from PBMCs. These receptors were taken from a woman in her thirties or forties in good health and CMV-seropositive. Each CDR3 is given with its conserved first and last residue. Fields, in order: CDR3 protein, CDR3 DNA, J gene, V gene, clone size, D gene. The D gene is left open where the match is weak. Size is omitted from some rows. Given values are once, few, many or a class for expanded clones.

CDR3: CASSKDRGREETQYF
DNA: TGTGCCAGCAGTAAAGACAGGGGAAGGGAAGAGACCCAGTACTTC
J: TRBJ2-5
V: TRBV5-4
size: NA
D: TRBD1

CDR3: CASSPGQHYEQYF
DNA: TGTGCCAGCAGCCCGGGACAGCACTACGAGCAGTACTTC
J: TRBJ2-7
V: TRBV27
size: NA
D: TRBD1

CDR3: CASSLERLAGLSGANVLTF
DNA: TGTGCCAGCAGCTTAGAAAGACTAGCGGGACTCTCTGGGGCCAACGTCCTGACTTTC
J: TRBJ2-6
V: TRBV7-9
size: few
D: TRBD2

CDR3: CASIVKNQPQHF
DNA: TGTGCCAGCATAGTGAAAAATCAGCCCCAGCATTTT
J: TRBJ1-5
V: TRBV27
size: few
D: NA

CDR3: CASSSVQGFHTEAFF
DNA: TGTGCCAGCAGTTCCGTTCAGGGGTTTCACACTGAAGCTTTCTTT
J: TRBJ1-1
V: TRBV6-5
size: once
D: NA

CDR3: CASSLEAGRNYEQYF
DNA: TGTGCCAGCAGCTTGGAGGCTGGGAGGAACTACGAGCAGTACTTC
J: TRBJ2-7
V: TRBV5-6
size: NA
D: NA

CDR3: CASSLEEGTGAKNIQYF
DNA: TGTGCCAGCAGCTTAGAGGAAGGGACAGGGGCCAAAAACATTCAGTACTTC
J: TRBJ2-4
V: TRBV7-9
size: NA
D: TRBD1

CDR3: CASSDYGTGTYEQYF
DNA: TGTGCCAGCAGTGACTACGGGACAGGGACCTACGAGCAGTACTTC
J: TRBJ2-7
V: TRBV6-5
size: NA
D: TRBD1

CDR3: CASSSPALGFHEQYF
DNA: TGTGCCAGCAGCTCCCCGGCACTAGGGTTCCACGAGCAGTACTTC
J: TRBJ2-7
V: TRBV7-2
size: NA
D: NA

CDR3: CASSGEQGAGYGYTF
DNA: TGTGCCAGCAGTGGAGAGCAGGGGGCCGGGTATGGCTACACCTTC
J: TRBJ1-2
V: TRBV2
size: NA
D: TRBD1

CDR3: CASSATVFNEQFF
DNA: TGTGCCAGCAGTGCGACAGTTTTCAATGAGCAGTTCTTC
J: TRBJ2-1
V: TRBV2
size: NA
D: NA

CDR3: CASSPQRDQETQYF
DNA: TGTGCCAGCTCACCCCAGCGGGACCAAGAGACCCAGTACTTC
J: TRBJ2-5
V: TRBV18
size: NA
D: NA

CDR3: CATRPRGNQPQHF
DNA: TGCGCCACCCGGCCCCGGGGCAATCAGCCCCAGCATTTT
J: TRBJ1-5
V: TRBV6-5
size: NA
D: NA

CDR3: CASQEGPTYEQYF
DNA: TGTGCCAGCCAGGAGGGCCCGACCTACGAGCAGTACTTC
J: TRBJ2-7
V: TRBV7-2
size: NA
D: NA

CDR3: CAISESPGANYGYTF
DNA: TGTGCCATCAGTGAGTCGCCAGGGGCTAACTATGGCTACACCTTC
J: TRBJ1-2
V: TRBV10-3
size: NA
D: NA

CDR3: CASISGTSGGAGDTQYF
DNA: TGTGCCAGCATTTCGGGGACTAGCGGGGGGGCCGGAGATACGCAGTATTTT
J: TRBJ2-3
V: TRBV2
size: NA
D: TRBD2

CDR3: CASSVDGRQGNQPQHF
DNA: TGTGCCAGCAGCGTAGATGGGAGACAGGGAAATCAGCCCCAGCATTTT
J: TRBJ1-5
V: TRBV9
size: few
D: TRBD1

CDR3: CASRKDRHEAFF
DNA: TGTGCCAGCAGGAAGGACAGGCATGAAGCTTTCTTT
J: TRBJ1-1
V: TRBV6-1
size: NA
D: TRBD1

CDR3: CAWSVGVREQYF
DNA: TGTGCCTGGAGTGTCGGAGTGCGCGAGCAGTACTTC
J: TRBJ2-7
V: TRBV30
size: NA
D: NA

CDR3: CASRGQGARNTEAFF
DNA: TGTGCCAGCAGAGGACAGGGGGCGCGAAACACTGAAGCTTTCTTT
J: TRBJ1-1
V: TRBV6-1
size: NA
D: TRBD1

CDR3: CASSLGQSRIYEQYF
DNA: TGTGCCAGCAGCTTGGGACAGAGCAGGATATACGAGCAGTACTTC
J: TRBJ2-7
V: TRBV5-4
size: NA
D: NA

CDR3: CSVEETGSYEQYF
DNA: TGCAGCGTTGAAGAAACAGGGTCCTACGAGCAGTACTTC
J: TRBJ2-7
V: TRBV29-1
size: NA
D: NA

CDR3: CASSKAYQASTDTQYF
DNA: TGTGCCAGCAGCAAAGCCTACCAGGCAAGCACAGATACGCAGTATTTT
J: TRBJ2-3
V: TRBV9
size: NA
D: NA

CDR3: CASSLGRSNQPQHF
DNA: TGTGCCAGCAGCTTAGGCCGGTCCAATCAGCCCCAGCATTTT
J: TRBJ1-5
V: TRBV7-9
size: NA
D: NA

CDR3: CASRPSTREYTGELFF
DNA: TGTGCCAGCAGACCATCTACTCGCGAGTACACCGGGGAGCTGTTTTTT
J: TRBJ2-2
V: TRBV11-2
size: NA
D: NA

CDR3: CASSEDRGTEAFF
DNA: TGTGCCAGCAGTGAAGACAGGGGCACTGAAGCTTTCTTT
J: TRBJ1-1
V: TRBV6-1
size: once
D: TRBD1

CDR3: CASSVGLSGELFF
DNA: TGTGCCAGCAGCGTTGGACTCTCCGGGGAGCTGTTTTTT
J: TRBJ2-2
V: TRBV7-3
size: NA
D: NA

CDR3: CASSYSWQVETQYF
DNA: TGTGCCAGCAGTTACTCGTGGCAGGTAGAGACCCAGTACTTC
J: TRBJ2-5
V: TRBV6-5
size: NA
D: NA

CDR3: CASSLEQASEDKLFF
DNA: TGTGCCAGCAGCTTGGAACAGGCCAGCGAGGACAAACTGTTTTTT
J: TRBJ1-4
V: TRBV5-8
size: few
D: NA

CDR3: CASSPMGGETQYF
DNA: TGCGCCAGCAGCCCCATGGGGGGAGAGACCCAGTACTTC
J: TRBJ2-5
V: TRBV5-1
size: NA
D: NA

CDR3: CSARDRGKLFF
DNA: TGCAGTGCTAGAGACCGGGGAAAACTGTTTTTT
J: TRBJ1-4
V: TRBV20-1
size: NA
D: NA

CDR3: CATSRGGGPNTGELFF
DNA: TGTGCCACCAGCAGAGGTGGAGGGCCGAACACCGGGGAGCTGTTTTTT
J: TRBJ2-2
V: TRBV15
size: NA
D: NA

CDR3: CASSQQLAGGAGANVLTF
DNA: TGCGCCAGCAGCCAACAACTAGCGGGAGGGGCTGGGGCCAACGTCCTGACTTTC
J: TRBJ2-6
V: TRBV4-1
size: NA
D: TRBD2

CDR3: CATSREILLGQGMYNEQFF
DNA: TGTGCCACCAGCAGAGAAATTTTGTTGGGACAGGGGATGTACAATGAGCAGTTCTTC
J: TRBJ2-1
V: TRBV15
size: once
D: TRBD1

CDR3: CASSLDRYEQYF
DNA: TGTGCCAGCAGCTTAGACCGCTACGAGCAGTACTTC
J: TRBJ2-7
V: TRBV11-2
size: NA
D: NA

CDR3: CASSYSGQGNQPQHF
DNA: TGTGCCAGCAGTTACTCGGGACAGGGGAATCAGCCCCAGCATTTT
J: TRBJ1-5
V: TRBV6-5
size: NA
D: TRBD1

CDR3: CSASRGTGDYNEQFF
DNA: TGCAGCGCGAGTAGAGGGACAGGAGACTACAATGAGCAGTTCTTC
J: TRBJ2-1
V: TRBV29-1
size: NA
D: TRBD1

CDR3: CASSLGGQGGTDTQYF
DNA: TGCGCCAGCAGCTTGGGGGGACAGGGAGGCACAGATACGCAGTATTTT
J: TRBJ2-3
V: TRBV5-1
size: few
D: TRBD1

CDR3: CASSLTGDNYGYTF
DNA: TGTGCCAGCAGCTTGACAGGCGATAACTATGGCTACACCTTC
J: TRBJ1-2
V: TRBV7-2
size: NA
D: NA

CDR3: CASSFTRNYGYTF
DNA: TGTGCCAGCAGCTTCACACGAAACTATGGCTACACCTTC
J: TRBJ1-2
V: TRBV6-5
size: NA
D: NA

CDR3: CASSLAWDRGTEAFF
DNA: TGCGCCAGCAGCTTGGCTTGGGACAGGGGCACTGAAGCTTTCTTT
J: TRBJ1-1
V: TRBV5-1
size: NA
D: TRBD1

CDR3: CAISESGVRQAYEQYF
DNA: TGTGCCATCAGTGAGTCGGGGGTCCGACAGGCCTACGAGCAGTACTTC
J: TRBJ2-7
V: TRBV10-3
size: NA
D: NA

CDR3: CASSGEGHYGYTF
DNA: TGCGCCAGCAGCGGAGAGGGCCACTATGGCTACACCTTC
J: TRBJ1-2
V: TRBV5-1
size: NA
D: NA

CDR3: CASSQYRLGADTQYF
DNA: TGTGCCAGCAGCCAATATCGCTTAGGGGCAGATACGCAGTATTTT
J: TRBJ2-3
V: TRBV14
size: NA
D: NA

CDR3: CASSYSGAYGYTF
DNA: TGTGCCAGCAGTTACTCCGGAGCCTATGGCTACACCTTC
J: TRBJ1-2
V: TRBV6-5
size: NA
D: NA

CDR3: CASSLGAGAQSEQYF
DNA: TGTGCCAGCAGCTTAGGGGCGGGAGCCCAAAGCGAGCAGTACTTC
J: TRBJ2-7
V: TRBV7-9
size: NA
D: TRBD2

CDR3: CSVRMGGMSDTQYF
DNA: TGCAGCGTCCGAATGGGGGGGATGTCAGATACGCAGTATTTT
J: TRBJ2-3
V: TRBV29-1
size: NA
D: TRBD2

CDR3: CASSQEESSGNTIYF
DNA: TGCGCCAGCAGCCAAGAGGAGAGCTCTGGAAACACCATATATTTT
J: TRBJ1-3
V: TRBV4-1
size: NA
D: NA

CDR3: CASSPAEGYGYTF
DNA: TGTGCCAGCAGCCCCGCGGAGGGCTATGGCTACACCTTC
J: TRBJ1-2
V: TRBV7-3
size: NA
D: NA